This T cell receptor (beta chain) was observed in a study of CD8 T cells in ankylosing spondylitis. Study-wide results and limits: Ankylosing spondylitis blood appeared to be characterized by a TCR beta motif of 8 or 9 highly homologous variants.

CDR1 DFQATT and CDR2 SNEGSKA come from the germline V gene (reference sequence). V lost 6 bases, J lost 2 bases, and 12 bases lay in between. The CDR3 extends over 13 amino acids. TCRdb fed the 5' RACE reads into MiXCR, producing one record per CDR3 protein. The sample has 700,000 to 1,000,000 distinct CDR3 sequences; over 9.5% are singletons. There are a few counts of this clonotype. Its antigen is as yet unknown. The TCR was taken from a male donor with ankylosing spondylitis. The V call is TRBV20-1, the J call TRBJ2-3; the D is unclear. The sample consisted of blood, either unsorted or a sorted T cell fraction (not recorded which). The CDR3 DNA reads TGCAGTGCCCCCAGAGCGAACACAGATACGCAGTATTTT. This sequence encodes CSAPRANTDTQYF.